The 29 T cell receptor beta chains in this list originate from one sample, sequenced in a study of T cell responses to AZD1222 COVID-19 vaccine (dated by TCRdb to the early 2020s). What the time point label conveys for this sample: about 28 days (+/-7) after the second vaccine dose. The treatment or condition label corresponds to: meningococcal conjugate vaccine given as trial control. The receptor library was made with the immunoSEQ multiplex PCR assay. Imported from immuneACCESS, the table was reduced by TCRdb to in-frame sequences with V and J called. These copies leave out some clones; in studies compared against another copy, an unresolved V gene accounts for under half, and the cause of the remainder is not known. The sample includes fewer than 200,000 clones, with roughly nine tenths observed a single time. Of the sample, around 3.6% falls within the top ten clones. The sample was peripheral blood, taken 28 days after the second dose of the MenACWY control vaccine. The receptors shown here come from an adult who received the MenACWY meningococcal vaccine as a control.

This clone occurred once. The chain couples TRBV28 to TRBJ1-3, with D tentatively TRBD1 (6 bases). CDR1 and CDR2 (germline): MDHEN, SYDVKM. CDR3 size: 15 residues. V lost 5 bases to trimming and J lost 2 bases, with 13 bases between them. CDR3 sequence: CASSPGGGPGNTIYF. The CDR3 DNA follows: TGTGCCAGCAGTCCCGGGGGCGGACCTGGAAACACCATATATTTT.

The sample holds one count of this clone. The chain recombines TRBV18 with TRBJ1-5; D remains unclear. CDR1 is KGHSH, CDR2 LQKENI, per germline. V dropped 0 bases and J dropped 1 base, with 13 bases sitting between them. This CDR3 has 17 amino acids. As DNA, the CDR3 is TGTGCCAGCTCACCACCGGGTACCTTGGGCAGCAATCAGCCCCAGCATTTT. This codes for CASSPPGTLGSNQPQHF. The full variable domain, in which reference TRBV18 and TRBJ1-5 provide the parts outside the CDR3, is NAGVMQNPRHLVRRRGQEARLRCSPMKGHSHVYWYRQLPEEGLKFMVYLQKENIIDESGMPKERFSAEFPKEGPSILRIQQVVRGDSAAYFCASSPPGTLGSNQPQHFGDGTRLSIL.

The chain joins TRBV7-8 to TRBJ2-7; 10 nucleotides agree with TRBD1. The V segment lost 4 bases and the J segment 3 bases; nucleotides outside the gene matches: 6. Per the germline V gene, CDR1 is SGHVS and CDR2 is FQNEAQ. The length of the CDR3 is 15 residues. CDR3 protein: CASSSLGTGDYEQYF. The CDR3 nucleotides are TGTGCCAGCAGCTCCTTAGGGACAGGGGACTACGAGCAGTACTTC.

This chain uses TRBV4-3 with TRBJ1-2, with a possible D match to TRBD1 (5 bases). This CDR3 has 13 amino acids. V was clipped by 4 bases and J by 7 bases, with 13 bases between them. CDR1 and CDR2 from the germline V gene are LGHNA and YSLEER. CDR3 in DNA: TGCGCCAGCAGCCCCACGCGGGGACGTGGCTACACCTTC. Its translation: CASSPTRGRGYTF.

The chain is built from TRBV12-3 or TRBV12-4 and TRBJ2-1; tentative D call: TRBD1 (5 bases). The CDR3 spans 12 residues. Trimming cost V 5 bases and J 6 bases, with 8 bases left between them. The CDR3 loop is CASSHDSNEQFF. CDR3 DNA sequence: TGTGCCAGCAGTCATGACAGCAATGAGCAGTTCTTC.

The CDR3 here is CASSIRWGQTGYEQYF. The CDR3 region has the DNA TGTGCCAGTAGTATACGGTGGGGTCAGACGGGGTACGAGCAGTACTTC. The rearrangement joins TRBV19 to TRBJ2-7, with a weak D call TRBD2 (5 bases). Germline V gene lookup returns CDR1 LNHDA and CDR2 SQIVND (reference sequence). This CDR3 contains 16 residues. Trimming removed 2 bases from V and 4 bases from J, with 18 bases in between.

The chain couples TRBV7-2 to TRBJ1-1; the D gene is possibly TRBD1 (5 bases). The CDR3 is 13 amino acids. V lost 5 bases, J lost 1 base, and 8 bases lay in between. In germline, CDR1 is SGHTA, CDR2 FQGNSA. The CDR3: CASSQGRNTEAFF. The DNA for the CDR3 is TGTGCCAGCAGCCAGGGACGGAACACTGAAGCTTTCTTT. The whole variable domain, filled in from reference TRBV7-2 and TRBJ1-1, reads GAGVSQSPSNKVTEKGKDVELRCDPISGHTALYWYRQSLGQGLEFLIYFQGNSAPDKSGLPSDRFSAERTGGSVSTLTIQRTQQEDSAVYLCASSQGRNTEAFFGQGTRLTVV.

This chain links TRBV11-2 with TRBJ1-3; D unclear. CDR1 SGHAT and CDR2 FQNNGV come from the germline V gene. V was clipped by 5 bases and J by 0 bases, with 5 bases between them. The CDR3 length is 13 residues. CDR3 amino acids: CASSPNSGNTIYF. The CDR3 coding sequence is TGTGCCAGCAGCCCCAACTCTGGAAACACCATATATTTT.

V and J are TRBV6-5 and TRBJ2-3; maybe TRBD2 (6 bases). The CDR3 runs to 15 residues. Trimming removed 2 bases from V and 5 bases from J, with 14 bases in between. Germline assignment: CDR1 MNHEY and CDR2 SVGAGI. Written as DNA, the CDR3 is TGTGCCAGCAGTTACACAAACCCGGAGGGAGATACGCAGTATTTT. This encodes CASSYTNPEGDTQYF.

This chain uses TRBV27 with TRBJ1-5, with D possibly TRBD1 on 6 matching bases. This CDR3 is built from 15 residues. V was cut by 6 bases and J by 2 bases, with 14 bases left in between. The germline gives CDR1 MNHEY, CDR2 SMNVEV (reference sequence). In nucleotides, the CDR3 is TGTGCCAGCAGCAGGGGCAGGGGAGGCAATCAGCCCCAGCATTTT. This translates into CASSRGRGGNQPQHF.

The chain recombines TRBV28 with TRBJ1-1, with a weak D call TRBD1 (6 bases). Germline assignment: CDR1 MDHEN and CDR2 SYDVKM. Trimming cost V 5 bases and J 1 base, with 11 bases left between them. The CDR3 is 14 residues long. CDR3 region: CASSAPQGNTEAFF. CDR3 coding DNA: TGTGCCAGCAGTGCTCCACAGGGGAACACTGAAGCTTTCTTT. The variable domain in full, with the rest retrieved from reference TRBV28 and TRBJ1-1, is DVKVTQSSRYLVKRTGEKVFLECVQDMDHENMFWYRQDPGLGLRLIYFSYDVKMKEKGDIPEGYSVSREKKERFSLILESASTNQTSMYLCASSAPQGNTEAFFGQGTRLTVV.

This clone was seen just once. This sequence joins TRBV7-2 and TRBJ2-3, with 7 bases fitting TRBD2. Trimming at V came to 5 bases and at J to 8 bases, leaving 13 bases not matched to a gene. CDR1 is SGHTA and CDR2 is FQGNSA in the germline V gene. The CDR3 extends over 15 amino acids. The CDR3 here is CASSPREDAGSTQYF. DNA of the CDR3: TGTGCCAGCAGCCCCCGGGAGGACGCGGGTAGTACGCAGTATTTT.

The rearrangement uses TRBV30 and TRBJ2-7; the match to TRBD1 covers 8 bases. V lost 5 bases, J lost 4 bases, and 4 bases stayed unmatched. The V gene's germline CDR1 is GTSNPN and CDR2 SVGIG (reference sequence). CDR3 size: 12 residues. CDR3 DNA sequence: TGTGCCTGGGGACAGGGACTGTACGAGCAGTACTTC. Protein sequence: CAWGQGLYEQYF.

The gene calls are TRBV2 and TRBJ2-6; D possibly corresponds to TRBD2 (6 bases). The germline V and J ends were trimmed by 8 bases and 0 bases, with 11 bases remaining between them. Germline V gives CDR1 SNHLY, CDR2 FYNNEI. CDR3 length: 15 amino acids. The CDR3 coding sequence is TGTGCCAGCTCGGCGGGGTACTCTGGGGCCAACGTCCTGACTTTC. This sequence encodes CASSAGYSGANVLTF.

Details on this clone: The sample carries other DNA sequences with the same CDR3. As DNA, the CDR3 is TGTGCCAGCAGTCCGACAGTCAACACTGAAGCTTTCTTT. Its protein is CASSPTVNTEAFF. The V gene is TRBV9, the J gene TRBJ1-1; a weak D match, TRBD1 (5 bases). The CDR3 runs 13 residues. The germline V gene encodes CDR1 SGDLS and CDR2 YYNGEE. Trimming pared 5 bases from V and 2 bases from J, leaving 10 bases between.

The V call is TRBV11-2, the J call TRBJ2-3, with 9 bases matching TRBD2. This CDR3 spans 16 amino acids. J gave up 4 bases and V 7 bases, and 12 bases lay outside the gene matches. Germline values: CDR1 SGHAT, CDR2 FQNNGV. Here the CDR3 DNA reads TGTGCCAGCACCATTCGGGCGGGAGGGCGGTCAGATACGCAGTATTTT. Its translation is CASTIRAGGRSDTQYF.

J is TRBJ2-5 and V is TRBV11-2; no reliable D call. With 1 base removed from V and 0 bases from J, the gap between germline ends came to 3 bases. The CDR3 contains 13 residues. In germline, CDR1 is SGHAT, CDR2 FQNNGV. The DNA of the CDR3 is TGTGCCAGCAGCTTAGGGGACCAAGAGACCCAGTACTTC. Protein product: CASSLGDQETQYF.

The chain links TRBV9 to TRBJ1-1, with TRBD1 as a possible D gene (5 bases). The CDR3 runs to 13 residues. V was cut by 7 bases and J by 2 bases, with 12 bases left in between. Per the germline V gene, CDR1 is SGDLS and CDR2 is YYNGEE. The CDR3 DNA follows: TGTGCCAGCGGGGCCTTGGGAAACACTGAAGCTTTCTTT. It is translated as CASGALGNTEAFF.

The J gene is TRBJ2-1, the V gene TRBV6-2 or TRBV6-3, with TRBD2 identical over 7 bases. The CDR3 spans 14 residues. Germline V lookup: CDR1 MNHEY, CDR2 SVGEGT. Unmatched junction bases numbered 7, after V lost 2 bases and J lost 9 bases. The CDR3 DNA follows: TGTGCCAGCAGTTACGTGAGGTCGGGGGGTGAGCAGTTCTTC. Amino acid sequence: CASSYVRSGGEQFF.

CDR3 sequence (DNA): TGTGCCAGCAGTGCCCCGTGGACAGGGCGAGATGAAAAACTGTTTTTT. Its protein product is CASSAPWTGRDEKLFF. J is TRBJ1-4 and V is TRBV25-1, with TRBD1 identical over 8 bases. V lost 4 bases, J lost 6 bases, and 10 bases stayed unmatched. The germline V gene encodes CDR1 MGHDK and CDR2 SYGVNS. The CDR3 loop spans 16 amino acids.

This clone has just one count. The rearrangement uses TRBV19 and TRBJ2-1; D is unresolved. CDR3 length equals 13 residues. CDR1 LNHDA and CDR2 SQIVND come from the germline V gene (reference sequence). The V and J ends lost 5 bases and 6 bases respectively, with 11 bases between them. CDR3 in amino acids: CASSSYTPNEQFF. As DNA, the CDR3 is TGTGCCAGTAGTTCCTATACTCCCAATGAGCAGTTCTTC.

This chain uses TRBV27 with TRBJ2-1; 7 nucleotides align to TRBD2. The CDR3 consists of 14 residues. Germline-derived CDR1 and CDR2 are MNHEY and SMNVEV (reference sequence). The junction had 1 base not matched to a gene; V was cut back by 2 bases and J by 3 bases. The chain's CDR3 is CASSLAGVYNEQFF. DNA for the CDR3: TGTGCCAGCAGTTTAGCGGGAGTCTACAATGAGCAGTTCTTC.

This CDR3 reads CASSLGSPTSGNTIYF. CDR3 in DNA: TGCGCCAGCAGCTTAGGGTCTCCAACCTCTGGAAACACCATATATTTT. The chain combines TRBV5-1 with TRBJ1-3; no clear D gene. Trimming shortened V by 2 bases and J by 0 bases, and 12 bases separated the two germline ends. Germline CDR1 and CDR2: SGHRS and YFSETQ. This CDR3 region has 16 residues.

This chain connects TRBV3-1 (or the pseudogene TRBV3-2) to TRBJ2-7, with 7 bases that match TRBD2. Per the germline V gene, CDR1 is LGHDT and CDR2 is YNNKEL (reference sequence). V dropped 0 bases and J dropped 3; count of bases not matched to a gene: 5. The length of the CDR3 is 15 residues. Here the CDR3 reads CASSQDLREIYEQYF. The CDR3, as DNA: TGTGCCAGCAGCCAAGATTTGCGGGAGATCTACGAGCAGTACTTC.

This chain links TRBV20-1 with TRBJ2-1, with D perhaps matching TRBD2 (5 bases). CDR3 size: 17 residues. CDR1 DFQATT and CDR2 SNEGSKA come from the germline V gene (reference sequence). V lost 3 bases and J 1 base, leaving 19 bases between the germline ends. This CDR3 is CSASSQRRRGSYNEQFF. Written as DNA, the CDR3 is TGCAGTGCTAGTAGTCAACGGCGGAGAGGGTCCTACAATGAGCAGTTCTTC.

V and J are TRBV6-5 and TRBJ2-1; D possibly uses TRBD1 or TRBD2 (5 bases each). The length of the CDR3 is 15 residues. The germline V gene has CDR1 MNHEY and CDR2 SVGAGI. V gave up 6 bases and J gave up 7 bases, with 19 bases separating them. The CDR3 spells CASRKGAAVGNEQFF. Here the CDR3 DNA reads TGTGCCAGCAGAAAAGGGGCAGCGGTGGGAAATGAGCAGTTCTTC.

A few counts support this clone. V is TRBV5-5 and J is TRBJ2-5, with D possibly being TRBD2 (6 bases). Germline V gene lookup returns CDR1 SGHKS and CDR2 YYEKEE (reference sequence). V was shortened by 0 bases and J by 2 bases, with 8 bases between the two germline ends. This CDR3 is built from 14 residues. CDR3 nucleotide sequence: TGTGCCAGCAGCTTGGTTGGGGGGCAAGAGACCCAGTACTTC. Its protein product is CASSLVGGQETQYF.

The chain employs TRBV7-6 and TRBJ1-3; D remains ambiguous. The germline V gene encodes CDR1 SGHVS and CDR2 FNYEAQ. Trimming removed 5 bases at V and 0 bases at J, with 8 bases between. This CDR3 comprises 14 residues. The CDR3 nucleotides are TGTGCCAGCAGCGGTGGATACTCTGGAAACACCATATATTTT. This encodes CASSGGYSGNTIYF.

The chain carries TRBV7-9 and TRBJ1-2; D uncertain. The CDR3 spans 16 residues. The V gene's germline CDR1 is SEHNR and CDR2 FQNEAQ (reference sequence). V was shortened by 1 base and J by 6 bases, with 18 bases between the two germline ends. CDR3 region: CASSLVRAELSHGYTF. In nucleotides, the CDR3 is TGTGCCAGCAGCTTAGTTCGTGCGGAGCTGTCCCATGGCTACACCTTC.